The rows below give T cell receptor beta chains drawn from one sample of a study of cytomegalovirus exposure and HLA in healthy donors. Method: immunoSEQ multiplex PCR; TCRdb's copy keeps in-frame clones and lacks some. This table holds some 84,000 clones. The sequenced material came from PBMCs. All receptors derive from a man aged 50 to 59 in good health and CMV-seronegative. Each CDR3 is given with its conserved first and last residue. The D gene is left open where the match is weak.

V gene: TRBV6-5
J gene: TRBJ1-1
D gene: TRBD1
CDR3 DNA: TGTGCCAGCAGGGGACAGGGGGACACTGAAGCTTTCTTT
CDR3 protein: CASRGQGDTEAFF

V gene: TRBV28
J gene: TRBJ2-3
D gene: .
CDR3 DNA: TGTGCCAGCACTGACAGTAGCACAGATACGCAGTATTTT
CDR3 protein: CASTDSSTDTQYF

V gene: TRBV4-1
J gene: TRBJ1-5
D gene: .
CDR3 DNA: TGCGCCAGCAGCCAAGCGGGTAGCAATCAGCCCCAGCATTTT
CDR3 protein: CASSQAGSNQPQHF

V gene: TRBV7-9
J gene: TRBJ1-1
D gene: .
CDR3 DNA: TGTGCCAGCAGCCAGACTTCGGGACAAATAAACACTGAAGCTTTCTTT
CDR3 protein: CASSQTSGQINTEAFF

V gene: TRBV2
J gene: TRBJ1-3
D gene: .
CDR3 DNA: TGTGCCAGCAGTGATCGTACAAACTCTGGAAACACCATATATTTT
CDR3 protein: CASSDRTNSGNTIYF

V gene: TRBV25-1
J gene: TRBJ2-3
D gene: .
CDR3 DNA: TGTGCCAGCAGTGAACGGGAACCAGATACGCAGTATTTT
CDR3 protein: CASSEREPDTQYF

V gene: TRBV7-3
J gene: TRBJ2-5
D gene: TRBD1
CDR3 DNA: TGTGCCAGCAGCTTATTAGCAGGGGGCGCAGGGGAGACCCAGTACTTC
CDR3 protein: CASSLLAGGAGETQYF

V gene: TRBV28
J gene: TRBJ1-1
D gene: .
CDR3 DNA: TGTGCCAGCAGTCCACATCAACCGGACAGCAGGACTTTCTTT
CDR3 protein: CASSPHQPDSRTFF

V gene: TRBV11-2
J gene: TRBJ1-1
D gene: .
CDR3 DNA: TGTGCCAGCAGCTTAGGGTACAGGACTGAAGCTTTCTTT
CDR3 protein: CASSLGYRTEAFF

V gene: TRBV5-1
J gene: TRBJ2-5
D gene: TRBD2
CDR3 DNA: TGCGCCAGCAGCTTGGGTTCTAGCGGGGGTGTAGAGACCCAGTACTTC
CDR3 protein: CASSLGSSGGVETQYF

V gene: TRBV2
J gene: TRBJ1-5
D gene: .
CDR3 DNA: TGTGCCAGCAGGGAGGGAATTTTTTTTAATCAGCCCCAGCATTTT
CDR3 protein: CASREGIFFNQPQHF

V gene: TRBV10-3
J gene: TRBJ1-2
D gene: .
CDR3 DNA: TGTGCCATCAAAATCACAGGGTCGGATGGCTACACCTTC
CDR3 protein: CAIKITGSDGYTF

V gene: TRBV6-4
J gene: TRBJ1-5
D gene: TRBD1
CDR3 DNA: TGTGTCAGCAGTCACCATCCCCGGACAGGGAAGGGTCAGCCCCAGCATTTT
CDR3 protein: CVSSHHPRTGKGQPQHF

V gene: TRBV2
J gene: TRBJ2-7
D gene: TRBD1
CDR3 DNA: TGTGCCAGCGGACAGGTCCCCTACTACGAGCAGTACTTC
CDR3 protein: CASGQVPYYEQYF

V gene: TRBV5-1
J gene: TRBJ2-3
D gene: .
CDR3 DNA: TGCGCCAGCGGTGAGATGCGAAGCACAGATACGCAGTATTTT
CDR3 protein: CASGEMRSTDTQYF

V gene: TRBV4-2
J gene: TRBJ1-5
D gene: .
CDR3 DNA: TGTGCCAGCAGTGCCCGGGACAATCAGCCCCAGCATTTT
CDR3 protein: CASSARDNQPQHF

V gene: TRBV7-3
J gene: TRBJ2-1
D gene: TRBD1
CDR3 DNA: TGTGCCAGCAGCCCCGGGACAGGGAGAGCGGTCAATGAGCAGTTCTTC
CDR3 protein: CASSPGTGRAVNEQFF

V gene: TRBV7-8
J gene: TRBJ2-5
D gene: TRBD2
CDR3 DNA: TGTGCCAGCAAAAGGTACCGACTAGCGGAAGAGACCCAGTACTTC
CDR3 protein: CASKRYRLAEETQYF

V gene: TRBV2
J gene: TRBJ1-2
D gene: .
CDR3 DNA: TGTGCCAGCGGCGGAGTCTATGGCTACACCTTC
CDR3 protein: CASGGVYGYTF

V gene: TRBV27
J gene: TRBJ1-3
D gene: .
CDR3 DNA: TGTGCCAGCAGTTTAGGGCTTAAATGGGGCCCTGGGGATGGAAACACCATATATTTT
CDR3 protein: CASSLGLKWGPGDGNTIYF

V gene: TRBV7-2
J gene: TRBJ2-7
D gene: TRBD2
CDR3 DNA: TGTGCCAGCAGCTTAGTTAGGACTAGCGGGGGGCCTACCTACGAGCAGTACTTC
CDR3 protein: CASSLVRTSGGPTYEQYF

V gene: TRBV19
J gene: TRBJ2-1
D gene: .
CDR3 DNA: TGTGCCAGTAGTCCCCAGGGCGACAATGAGCAGTTCTTC
CDR3 protein: CASSPQGDNEQFF

V gene: TRBV5-4
J gene: TRBJ2-7
D gene: TRBD1
CDR3 DNA: TGTGCCAGCAGCGACAGGGGAAACGAGCAGTACTTC
CDR3 protein: CASSDRGNEQYF

V gene: TRBV20-1
J gene: TRBJ2-1
D gene: .
CDR3 DNA: TGCAGTGCTAGAACGAGCAATGAGCAGTTCTTC
CDR3 protein: CSARTSNEQFF

V gene: TRBV4-2
J gene: TRBJ1-6
D gene: .
CDR3 DNA: TGTGCCAGCAGCCAAGATTTGGGTGGCGCCGGCGGGTCACCCCTCCACTTT
CDR3 protein: CASSQDLGGAGGSPLHF

V gene: TRBV4-2
J gene: TRBJ1-1
D gene: .
CDR3 DNA: TGTGCCAGCAGCCAAGCAATTGGGGGCAGTGGACGTGGTGAAGCTTTCTTT
CDR3 protein: CASSQAIGGSGRGEAFF

V gene: TRBV5-1
J gene: TRBJ2-5
D gene: TRBD1
CDR3 DNA: TGCGCCAGCAGTCAGGGGGCCGGGGAGACCCAGTACTTC
CDR3 protein: CASSQGAGETQYF

V gene: TRBV5-4
J gene: TRBJ2-7
D gene: .
CDR3 DNA: TGTGCCAGCAGCTTCGACAGGAGCTCCTACGAGCAGTACTTC
CDR3 protein: CASSFDRSSYEQYF

V gene: TRBV23-1
J gene: TRBJ2-6
D gene: .
CDR3 DNA: TGCGCCAGCAGTCAAAACAGGGTAAGCTCTGGGGCCAACGTCCTGACTTTC
CDR3 protein: CASSQNRVSSGANVLTF

V gene: TRBV5-1
J gene: TRBJ1-2
D gene: TRBD1
CDR3 DNA: TGCGCCAGCAGCTCACCGGGACAGGCGTTCTCTAACTATGGCTACACCTTC
CDR3 protein: CASSSPGQAFSNYGYTF

V gene: TRBV4-3
J gene: TRBJ2-7
D gene: .
CDR3 DNA: TGCGCCAGCAGCCCCCAGCACCGGGACGAGCAGTACTTC
CDR3 protein: CASSPQHRDEQYF

V gene: TRBV4-3
J gene: TRBJ2-7
D gene: TRBD1
CDR3 DNA: TGCGCCAGCAGCCAAGATACCGGGACAGGGACCTACGAGCAGTACTTC
CDR3 protein: CASSQDTGTGTYEQYF

V gene: TRBV23-1
J gene: TRBJ1-1
D gene: TRBD1
CDR3 DNA: TGCGCCAGCAGTCAATCGTGGACAGGGAACACTGAAGCTTTCTTT
CDR3 protein: CASSQSWTGNTEAFF

V gene: TRBV7-8
J gene: TRBJ1-2
D gene: TRBD1
CDR3 DNA: TGTGCCAGCGCCACCCTAAGACAGGGACCATATGGCTACACCTTC
CDR3 protein: CASATLRQGPYGYTF

V gene: TRBV7-2
J gene: TRBJ1-6
D gene: .
CDR3 DNA: TGTGCCAGCAGCTTATCAGGGATGAATAATTCACCCCTCCACTTT
CDR3 protein: CASSLSGMNNSPLHF